Listed here are 30 T cell receptor beta chains from one sample, sequenced in a study of T cell changes during pregnancy in multiple sclerosis. TCRdb's copy holds only in-frame clones and misses some; the assay was immunoSEQ multiplex PCR. The sample yields 90,000 or so clones, over 80% seen once. Sequencing was performed on PBMCs, taken in the first trimester of pregnancy. The receptors were gathered from a female donor in good health, serving as a control in a pregnancy study. Some clones in this sample may be carry-over from other donors' samples.

The chain has TRBV13 and TRBJ2-3, with a weak D call TRBD2 (5 bases). The ends were cut back, 4 bases at V and 6 bases at J, with 14 bases in the middle. Looked up from germline, CDR1 is PRHDT and CDR2 is FYEKMQ (reference sequence). The CDR3 has 14 residues. CDR3 protein: CASSSLDPGDTQYF. The DNA of the CDR3 is TGTGCCAGCAGCTCACTAGACCCGGGTGATACGCAGTATTTT.

In this sample, this clone turned up once. The V and J genes are TRBV5-5 and TRBJ1-2; a weak D match, TRBD1 (5 bases). The length of the CDR3 is 14 residues. Germline V gene sequence: CDR1 SGHKS, CDR2 YYEKEE (reference sequence). V was pared by 1 base and J by 4 bases, with 11 bases between. The CDR3 sequence is CASSLPGRGYGYTF. CDR3 nucleotide sequence: TGTGCCAGCAGCTTGCCCGGGAGGGGCTATGGCTACACCTTC.

The chain joins TRBV29-1 to TRBJ2-5; D perhaps matches TRBD2 (5 bases). Germline CDR1 and CDR2: SQVTM and ANQGSEA. The ends were cut back, 6 bases at V and 3 bases at J, with 14 bases in the middle. CDR3 length: 13 residues. CDR3 in amino acids: CSVNPPEEETQYF. For the CDR3, the DNA is TGCAGCGTCAACCCTCCGGAGGAAGAGACCCAGTACTTC.

The chain uses TRBV5-4 and TRBJ2-3; TRBD2 agrees at 13 bases. The germline CDR1 and CDR2 sequences are SGHNT and YYREEE (reference sequence). Germline trimming cut 3 bases from V and 0 bases from J; bases unmatched to any gene: 7. The CDR3 loop spans 18 amino acids. The CDR3 region has the DNA TGTGCCAGCAGCTCCGGACTAGCGGGGGCCTTTAGCACAGATACGCAGTATTTT. Translating gives CASSSGLAGAFSTDTQYF.

V gene TRBV7-9 combines with J gene TRBJ2-5; TRBD2 might be the D (6 bases). Germline CDR1 is SEHNR and CDR2 is FQNEAQ (reference sequence). V lost 2 bases and J lost 4, with 11 bases in between. The CDR3 spans 14 residues. CDR3 sequence (DNA): TGTGCCAGCAGCTTAACCGGGAGTACAGAGACCCAGTACTTC. Its translation: CASSLTGSTETQYF.

V is TRBV28 and J is TRBJ1-2; 11 bases map to TRBD1. The V and J ends lost 3 bases and 8 bases, in that order; junction bases with no gene match: 11. In germline, CDR1 is MDHEN, CDR2 SYDVKM. This CDR3 is 16 amino acids long. The CDR3 sequence: CASSLGQGVRVLGYTF. The CDR3 nucleotides are TGTGCCAGCAGTTTGGGACAGGGGGTTCGAGTGTTGGGCTACACCTTC.

The CDR3 spells CASSRDRSNYGYTF. CDR3 nucleotide sequence: TGTGCCAGCAGCCGGGACAGATCTAACTATGGCTACACCTTC. The J gene is TRBJ1-2, the V gene TRBV7-2; TRBD1 aligns across 7 bases. The germline CDR1 and CDR2 sequences are SGHTA and FQGNSA. Trimming cost V 5 bases and J 0 bases; bases outside gene matches: 3. The CDR3 spans 14 residues.

This clone appeared a few times. The rearrangement joins TRBV5-1 to TRBJ2-7; D ambiguous. Germline V gene sequence: CDR1 SGHRS, CDR2 YFSETQ. This CDR3 has 15 residues. Trimming cost V 0 bases and J 0 bases, with 10 bases left between them. As DNA, the CDR3 is TGCGCCAGCAGCTTGGGCTCGGGTAGCTCCTACGAGCAGTACTTC. Translated, it gives CASSLGSGSSYEQYF.

The V gene is TRBV4-3, the J gene TRBJ2-7, with 7 nucleotides matching TRBD2. The V gene's germline CDR1 is LGHNA and CDR2 YSLEER. This CDR3 contains 15 residues. The trim removed 3 bases at V and 3 bases at J, leaving 8 bases unmatched. The DNA for the CDR3 is TGCGCCAGCAGCCAGCTGCCCGCGGGGGTCTACGAGCAGTACTTC. Its protein product is CASSQLPAGVYEQYF.

The chain has TRBV5-6 and TRBJ2-3, with D possibly TRBD1 on 5 matching bases. With 1 base removed from V and 4 bases from J, the gap between germline ends came to 13 bases. Looked up from germline, CDR1 is SGHDT and CDR2 is YYEEEE. There are 15 residues in the CDR3. Here the CDR3 reads CASSLQGASPDTQYF. DNA of the CDR3: TGTGCCAGCAGCTTGCAAGGGGCCAGCCCAGATACGCAGTATTTT.

This chain links TRBV28 with TRBJ2-3, with TRBD1 identical over 9 bases. The length of the CDR3 is 15 residues. Trimming at V came to 10 bases and at J to 3 bases, leaving 11 bases not matched to a gene. Germline V lookup: CDR1 MDHEN, CDR2 SYDVKM. The CDR3 loop is CATLPAGQGTDTQYF. The CDR3 region has the DNA TGTGCCACCCTCCCCGCGGGACAGGGTACAGATACGCAGTATTTT.

This clone was counted between two and nine times. The chain links TRBV2 to TRBJ1-6, with a possible D match to TRBD1 (5 bases). Germline V CDR1 and CDR2: SNHLY, FYNNEI. The CDR3 totals 15 residues. V lost 2 bases and J lost 7, with 12 bases in between. The DNA for the CDR3 is TGTGCCAGCAGTGAAACTCACCCAGGGAATTCACCCCTCCACTTT. Its translation is CASSETHPGNSPLHF.

The genes are TRBV15 and TRBJ1-1, with D uncertain. V lost 7 bases and J 3 bases, leaving 9 bases between the germline ends. Germline V gene sequence: CDR1 LNHNV, CDR2 YYDKDF (reference sequence). The CDR3 has 12 residues. Here the CDR3 DNA reads TGTGCCACCACCGGGATCGACACTGAAGCTTTCTTT. Amino acids: CATTGIDTEAFF.

The CDR3 region is CASSPPRGGSETQYF. As DNA, the CDR3 is TGTGCCAGCTCACCACCCCGGGGGGGCTCGGAGACCCAGTACTTC. The rearrangement links TRBV18 to TRBJ2-5; 8 nucleotides match TRBD2. This CDR3 contains 15 residues. Germline CDR1 is KGHSH and CDR2 is LQKENI. Germline trimming cut 0 bases from V and 5 bases from J; bases unmatched to any gene: 5.

This chain uses TRBV18 with TRBJ2-1, with a weak D call TRBD1 (6 bases). Per germline, CDR1 KGHSH and CDR2 LQKENI. V shed 5 bases and J shed 3 bases, with 11 bases lying between them. The CDR3 has 14 residues. CDR3 sequence: CASSTTGYYNEQFF. CDR3 coding DNA: TGTGCCAGCTCAACGACAGGCTACTACAATGAGCAGTTCTTC.

The J gene is TRBJ2-3, the V gene TRBV4-3; TRBD2 matches 12 bases. After removal of 1 base from V and 1 base from J, the junction contained 0 bases not matched to a gene. The CDR3 sequence is 16 residues long. Germline V gene data show CDR1 as LGHNA and CDR2 as YSLEER. The CDR3 is CASSQGLAGGTDTQYF. CDR3 nucleotide sequence: TGCGCCAGCAGCCAAGGACTAGCGGGAGGCACAGATACGCAGTATTTT.

The genes are TRBV7-2 and TRBJ2-5; 8 bases match TRBD2. The V segment lost 2 bases and the J segment 4 bases; nucleotides outside the gene matches: 6. The CDR3 is 15 residues long. The germline gives CDR1 SGHTA, CDR2 FQGNSA. The CDR3 bases are TGTGCCAGCAGCTTACCGGGGGGGCCGGGAGAGACCCAGTACTTC. This gives the protein CASSLPGGPGETQYF.

This chain joins TRBV19 and TRBJ2-3; D is possibly TRBD2 (6 bases). Trimming left V 6 bases short and J 1 base short, with 11 bases between. The CDR3 contains 14 residues. The germline gives CDR1 LNHDA, CDR2 SQIVND (reference sequence). The CDR3 region has the DNA TGTGCCAGTAGAGAGGCTAGCGGCACAGATACGCAGTATTTT. It is translated as CASREASGTDTQYF.

The chain combines TRBV7-6 with TRBJ2-1, with 11 bases lining up with TRBD2. The CDR3 runs 15 residues. The J segment lost 4 bases and the V segment lost 5 bases, leaving 4 bases of the junction unmatched. CDR1 is SGHVS and CDR2 is FNYEAQ in the germline V gene. CDR3 nucleotide sequence: TGTGCCAGCAGCCCGACTAGCGGGGCTTACAATGAGCAGTTCTTC. Its translation: CASSPTSGAYNEQFF.

This clone was seen only once. The gene calls are TRBV18 and TRBJ1-4; 10 bases match TRBD1. V was pared by 3 bases and J by 8 bases, with 6 bases of the junction left unmatched. The CDR3 is 15 amino acids. CDR1 and CDR2 (germline): KGHSH, LQKENI. The CDR3 DNA reads as TGTGCCAGCTCACCCCCCAGACAGGGGGCCGAAAAACTGTTTTTT. It is translated as CASSPPRQGAEKLFF.

The chain employs TRBV18 and TRBJ2-3, with D hard to call. The CDR3 runs 11 residues. V was cut by 4 bases and J by 4 bases, with 3 bases left in between. Germline V CDR1 and CDR2: KGHSH, LQKENI. As DNA, the CDR3 is TGTGCCAGCTCACTCGCAGATACGCAGTATTTT. Translating gives CASSLADTQYF.

The chain joins TRBV28 to TRBJ1-1; D uncertain. V lost 5 bases to trimming and J lost 4 bases, with 8 bases between them. Germline CDR1 reads MDHEN; CDR2 reads SYDVKM. This CDR3 spans 12 amino acids. This chain's CDR3 is CASSTGGTEAFF. CDR3 nucleotides: TGTGCCAGCAGTACGGGAGGCACTGAAGCTTTCTTT.

The chain carries TRBV6-5 and TRBJ1-1; no reliable D call. The CDR3 runs 13 residues. The V gene lost 6 bases and the J gene lost 3 bases, with 11 bases spanning the gap. Germline V gives CDR1 MNHEY, CDR2 SVGAGI. The DNA of the CDR3 is TGTGCCAGCAGGCGTCAAACTGACACTGAAGCTTTCTTT. Amino acid sequence: CASRRQTDTEAFF.

V and J are TRBV4-1 and TRBJ1-3, with D unresolved. This CDR3 contains 15 residues. Germline V gives CDR1 MGHRA, CDR2 YSYEKL. Trimming stripped 0 bases from V and 4 bases from J, with 10 bases between. CDR3 coding DNA: TGCGCCAGCAGCCAAGATCCCTTTGAGGGAAACACCATATATTTT. Amino acids: CASSQDPFEGNTIYF.

The chain links TRBV7-2 to TRBJ2-2; D not certain. V was pared by 4 bases and J by 1 base, with 7 bases between. This CDR3 is built from 14 residues. The germline V gene has CDR1 SGHTA and CDR2 FQGNSA. The CDR3 nucleotides are TGTGCCAGCAGCTCAGAATTGAACACCGGGGAGCTGTTTTTT. Its protein product is CASSSELNTGELFF.

The J gene is TRBJ2-5, the V gene TRBV5-4, with D tentatively TRBD2 (7 bases). The CDR3 has 14 residues. Trimming pared 2 bases from V and 2 bases from J, leaving 10 bases between. The V gene's germline CDR1 is SGHNT and CDR2 YYREEE (reference sequence). The CDR3 sequence is CASSLGGAQETQYF. CDR3 bases: TGTGCCAGCAGCTTAGGGGGGGCTCAAGAGACCCAGTACTTC.

V gene TRBV7-2 combines with J gene TRBJ2-7; D is ambiguous. V lost 4 bases and J 7 bases, leaving 11 bases between the germline ends. This CDR3 is 12 amino acids long. From germline, CDR1 is SGHTA and CDR2 FQGNSA. CDR3 bases: TGTGCCAGCAGCTCCGTCTTACAAGAGCAGTACTTC. Translation: CASSSVLQEQYF.

The gene calls are TRBV29-1 and TRBJ2-3; a possible D gene is TRBD2 (6 bases). The CDR3 has 15 amino acids. Germline V CDR1 and CDR2: SQVTM, ANQGSEA. Trimming took off 4 bases at V and 4 bases at J, with 18 bases between the two ends. CDR3: CSVAGPAPGADTQYF. CDR3 bases: TGCAGCGTTGCCGGGCCCGCCCCGGGGGCAGATACGCAGTATTTT.

Comment on this clone: One end of the junction varies from germline; a read error may be responsible. The chain has TRBV7-7 and TRBJ2-1; 15 bases are a match to TRBD2. Germline-derived CDR1 and CDR2 are SSHAT and FNYEAQ (reference sequence). This CDR3 is 15 amino acids long. The CDR3 nucleotides are TGTGCTAGCAGCCCTGGACTAGCGGGAGGGAACGAGCAGTTCTTC. This sequence encodes CASSPGLAGGNEQFF.

The chain uses TRBV27 and TRBJ1-3; possible D gene TRBD1, 5 bases. Germline V gives CDR1 MNHEY, CDR2 SMNVEV (reference sequence). CDR3 length: 13 residues. V lost 7 bases and J lost 2, with 9 bases in between. CDR3 in DNA: TGTGCCAGCAAAGGGGCTGCTGGAAACACCATATATTTT. Amino acid sequence: CASKGAAGNTIYF.